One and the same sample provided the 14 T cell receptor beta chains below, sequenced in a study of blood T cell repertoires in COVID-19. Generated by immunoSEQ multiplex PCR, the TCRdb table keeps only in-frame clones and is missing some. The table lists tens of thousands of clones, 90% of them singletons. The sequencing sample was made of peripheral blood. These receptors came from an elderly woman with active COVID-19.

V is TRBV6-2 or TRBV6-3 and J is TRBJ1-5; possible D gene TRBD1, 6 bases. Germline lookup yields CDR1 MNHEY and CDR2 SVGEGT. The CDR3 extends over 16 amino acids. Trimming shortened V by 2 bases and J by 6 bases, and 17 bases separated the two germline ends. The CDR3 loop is CASSYPGVGKSQPQHF. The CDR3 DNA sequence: TGTGCCAGCAGTTACCCAGGGGTCGGGAAGAGTCAGCCCCAGCATTTT.

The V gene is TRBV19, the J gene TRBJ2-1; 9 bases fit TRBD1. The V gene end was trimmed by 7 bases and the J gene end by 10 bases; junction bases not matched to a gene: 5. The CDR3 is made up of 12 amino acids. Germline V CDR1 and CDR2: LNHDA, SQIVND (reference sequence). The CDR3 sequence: CASTRTGDEQFF. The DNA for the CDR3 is TGTGCCAGTACCCGGACAGGGGACGAGCAGTTCTTC.

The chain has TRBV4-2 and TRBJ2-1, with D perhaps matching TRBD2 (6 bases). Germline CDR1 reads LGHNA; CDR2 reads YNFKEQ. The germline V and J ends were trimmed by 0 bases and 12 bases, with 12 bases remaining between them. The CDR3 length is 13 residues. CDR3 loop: CASSQDRAGRQFF. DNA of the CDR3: TGTGCCAGCAGCCAAGATCGGGCGGGAAGGCAGTTCTTC.

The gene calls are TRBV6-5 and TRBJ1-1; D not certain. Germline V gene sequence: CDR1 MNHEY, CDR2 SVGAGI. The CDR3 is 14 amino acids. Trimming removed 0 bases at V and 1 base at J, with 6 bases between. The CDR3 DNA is TGTGCCAGCAGTTACTCGGAGGGGAACACTGAAGCTTTCTTT. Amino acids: CASSYSEGNTEAFF.

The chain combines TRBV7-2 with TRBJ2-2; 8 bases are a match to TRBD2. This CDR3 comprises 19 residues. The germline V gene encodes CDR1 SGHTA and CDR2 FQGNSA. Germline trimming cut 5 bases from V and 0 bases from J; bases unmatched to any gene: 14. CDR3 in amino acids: CASSHRGSGGRTNTGELFF. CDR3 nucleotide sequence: TGTGCCAGCAGCCATAGGGGGTCCGGCGGGAGGACGAACACCGGGGAGCTGTTTTTT.

The CDR3 loop is CASSDSRDSEQFF. The CDR3 region has the DNA TGTGCCAGTAGTGACTCTAGGGACTCCGAGCAGTTCTTC. The V call is TRBV19, the J call TRBJ2-1; perhaps TRBD2 as D (6 bases). This CDR3 has 13 residues. V was pared by 5 bases and J by 10 bases, with 15 bases between. CDR1 is LNHDA, CDR2 SQIVND, per germline (reference sequence).

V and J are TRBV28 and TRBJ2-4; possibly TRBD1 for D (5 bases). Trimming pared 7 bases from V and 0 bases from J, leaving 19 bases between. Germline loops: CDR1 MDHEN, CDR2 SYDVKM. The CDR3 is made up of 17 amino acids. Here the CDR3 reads CASIPGEGVPAKNIQYF. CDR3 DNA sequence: TGTGCCAGCATTCCAGGTGAAGGGGTTCCAGCCAAAAACATTCAGTACTTC.

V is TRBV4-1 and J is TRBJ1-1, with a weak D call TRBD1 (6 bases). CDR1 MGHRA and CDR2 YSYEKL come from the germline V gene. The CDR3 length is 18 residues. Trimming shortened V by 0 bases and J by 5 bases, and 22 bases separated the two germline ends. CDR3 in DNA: TGCGCCAGCAGCCAAGATCCCGGGGGCTTACGGCGGGGGACTGAAGCTTTCTTT. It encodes CASSQDPGGLRRGTEAFF.

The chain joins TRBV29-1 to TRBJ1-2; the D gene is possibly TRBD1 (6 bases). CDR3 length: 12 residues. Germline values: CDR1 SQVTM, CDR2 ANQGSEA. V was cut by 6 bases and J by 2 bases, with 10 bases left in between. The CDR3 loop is CSVGTPNYGYTF. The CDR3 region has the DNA TGCAGCGTGGGGACACCCAACTATGGCTACACCTTC.

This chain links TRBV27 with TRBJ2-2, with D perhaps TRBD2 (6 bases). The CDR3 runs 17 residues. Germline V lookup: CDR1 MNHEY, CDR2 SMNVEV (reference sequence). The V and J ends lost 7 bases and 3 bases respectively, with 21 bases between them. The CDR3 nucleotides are TGTGCCAGCACCGACACCCCCTATAGCGGTGACACCGGGGAGCTGTTTTTT. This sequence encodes CASTDTPYSGDTGELFF.

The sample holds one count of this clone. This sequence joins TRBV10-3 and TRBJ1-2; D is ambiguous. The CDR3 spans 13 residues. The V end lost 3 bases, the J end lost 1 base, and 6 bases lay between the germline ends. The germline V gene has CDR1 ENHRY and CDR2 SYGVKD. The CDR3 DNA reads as TGTGCCATCAGTGACAGGATTAACTATGGCTACACCTTC. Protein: CAISDRINYGYTF.

CDR3 protein: CASSREETQYF. For the CDR3, the DNA is TGTGCCAGCAGCCGAGAAGAGACCCAGTACTTC. The chain recombines TRBV28 with TRBJ2-5; D call uncertain. CDR1 and CDR2 from the germline V gene are MDHEN and SYDVKM. The length of the CDR3 is 11 residues. V was clipped by 6 bases and J by 3 bases, with 5 bases between them. Full variable domain (rest looked up from reference TRBV28 and TRBJ2-5): DVKVTQSSRYLVKRTGEKVFLECVQDMDHENMFWYRQDPGLGLRLIYFSYDVKMKEKGDIPEGYSVSREKKERFSLILESASTNQTSMYLCASSREETQYFGPGTRLLVL.

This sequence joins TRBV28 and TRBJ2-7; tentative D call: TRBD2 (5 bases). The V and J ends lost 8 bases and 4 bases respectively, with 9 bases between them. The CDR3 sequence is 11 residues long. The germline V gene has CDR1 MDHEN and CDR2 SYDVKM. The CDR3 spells CASEGAYEQYF. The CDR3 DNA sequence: TGTGCCAGCGAGGGCGCTTACGAGCAGTACTTC.

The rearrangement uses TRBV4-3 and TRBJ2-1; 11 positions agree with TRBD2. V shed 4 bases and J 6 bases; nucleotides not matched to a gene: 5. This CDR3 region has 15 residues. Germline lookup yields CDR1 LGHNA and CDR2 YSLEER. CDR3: CASSLLAGGVNEQFF. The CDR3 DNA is TGCGCCAGCAGCCTTCTAGCGGGAGGCGTCAATGAGCAGTTCTTC.